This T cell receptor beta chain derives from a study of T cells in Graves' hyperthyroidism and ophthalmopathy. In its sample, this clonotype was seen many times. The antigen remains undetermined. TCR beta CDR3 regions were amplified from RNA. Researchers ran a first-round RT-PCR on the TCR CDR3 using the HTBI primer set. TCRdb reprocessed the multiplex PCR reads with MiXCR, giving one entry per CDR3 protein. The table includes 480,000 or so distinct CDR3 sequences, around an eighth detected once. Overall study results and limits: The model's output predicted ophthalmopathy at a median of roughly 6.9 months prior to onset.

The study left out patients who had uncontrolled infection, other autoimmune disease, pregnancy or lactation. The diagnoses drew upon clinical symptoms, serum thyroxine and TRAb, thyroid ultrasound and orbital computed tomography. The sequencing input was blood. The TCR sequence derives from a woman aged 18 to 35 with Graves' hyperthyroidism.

CDR3 sequence: CASSPRRTDTQYF. The CDR3 DNA is TGTGCCAGCAGCCCCCGAAGAACAGATACGCAGTATTTT. J is TRBJ2-3 and V is TRBV7-8; D remains unclear. Per germline, CDR1 SGHVS and CDR2 FQNEAQ. The CDR3 sequence is 13 residues long. The ends were cut back, 5 bases at V and 3 bases at J, with 9 bases in the middle. Combining the CDR3 with reference TRBV7-8 and TRBJ2-3 gives the whole variable domain GAGVSQSPRYKVAKRGQDVALRCDPISGHVSLFWYQQALGQGPEFLTYFQNEAQLDKSGLPSDRFFAERPEGSVSTLKIQRTQQEDSAVYLCASSPRRTDTQYFGPGTRLTVL.